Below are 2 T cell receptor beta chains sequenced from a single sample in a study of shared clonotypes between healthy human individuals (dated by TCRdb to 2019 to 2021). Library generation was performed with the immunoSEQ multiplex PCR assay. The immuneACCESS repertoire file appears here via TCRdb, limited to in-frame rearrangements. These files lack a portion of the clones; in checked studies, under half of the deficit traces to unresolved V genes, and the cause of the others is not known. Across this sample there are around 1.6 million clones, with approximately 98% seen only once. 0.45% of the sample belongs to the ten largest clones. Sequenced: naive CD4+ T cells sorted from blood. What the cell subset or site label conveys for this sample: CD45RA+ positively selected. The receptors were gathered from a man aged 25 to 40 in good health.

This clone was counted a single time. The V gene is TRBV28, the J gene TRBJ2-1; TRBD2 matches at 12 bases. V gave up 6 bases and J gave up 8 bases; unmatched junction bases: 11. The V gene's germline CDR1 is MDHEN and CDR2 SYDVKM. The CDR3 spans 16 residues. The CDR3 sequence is CASRHTSSGRAHEQFF. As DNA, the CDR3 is TGTGCCAGCAGGCACACTTCTAGCGGGAGGGCCCATGAGCAGTTCTTC.

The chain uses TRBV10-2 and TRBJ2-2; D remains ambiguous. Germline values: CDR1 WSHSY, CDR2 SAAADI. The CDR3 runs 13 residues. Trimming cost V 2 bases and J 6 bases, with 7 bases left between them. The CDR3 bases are TGCGCCAGCAGTGAGGTGCCTTCCGGGGAGCTGTTTTTT. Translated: CASSEVPSGELFF.